The next 27 T cell receptor beta chains were all read from a single sample in a study of T cell changes during pregnancy in multiple sclerosis. Clones were read by immunoSEQ multiplex PCR, and TCRdb kept only the in-frame ones, dropping some. The data contain tens of thousands of clones, almost 95% of them seen just once; the ten biggest clones take up under 0.3%. The starting material was CD4+ T cells from peripheral blood mononuclear cells, obtained in the third trimester of pregnancy. Source of these receptors: a female donor with multiple sclerosis, enrolled in a pregnancy study.

The chain recombines TRBV29-1 with TRBJ1-1, with 7 bases matching TRBD1. V shed 5 bases and J 4 bases; nucleotides not matched to a gene: 7. This CDR3 has 13 residues. CDR1 SQVTM and CDR2 ANQGSEA come from the germline V gene. The DNA of the CDR3 is TGCAGCGTTACAGTGACAGGGCGCACTGAAGCTTTCTTT. Translated: CSVTVTGRTEAFF. Looking up the rest from reference TRBV29-1 and TRBJ1-1 gives the full variable domain: SAVISQKPSRDICQRGTSLTIQCQVDSQVTMMFWYRQQPGQSLTLIATANQGSEATYESGFVIDKFPISRPNLTFSTLTVSNMSPEDSSIYLCSVTVTGRTEAFFGQGTRLTVV.

The chain recombines TRBV5-4 with TRBJ2-3; D not resolved. The germline V and J ends were trimmed by 4 bases and 0 bases, with 15 bases remaining between them. The germline V gene encodes CDR1 SGHNT and CDR2 YYREEE (reference sequence). This CDR3 comprises 16 residues. The CDR3 DNA reads TGTGCCAGCAGCCCCCGTGCTAGTCGGAGCACAGATACGCAGTATTTT. Amino acids: CASSPRASRSTDTQYF.

The chain is built from TRBV27 and TRBJ1-3; D is perhaps TRBD1 (5 bases). The V gene lost 2 bases and the J gene lost 2 bases, with 7 bases spanning the gap. This CDR3 spans 14 amino acids. CDR1 and CDR2 from the germline V gene are MNHEY and SMNVEV (reference sequence). The CDR3 DNA is TGTGCCAGCAGTTTAATAGGGGCTGGAAACACCATATATTTT. It encodes CASSLIGAGNTIYF.

The chain carries TRBV20-1 and TRBJ2-5, with D perhaps TRBD1 (5 bases). CDR1 DFQATT and CDR2 SNEGSKA come from the germline V gene (reference sequence). With 1 base removed from V and 5 bases from J, the gap between germline ends came to 5 bases. This CDR3 has 11 residues. The CDR3 here is CSARGQETQYF. The DNA for the CDR3 is TGCAGTGCTAGAGGACAGGAGACCCAGTACTTC.

This chain uses TRBV7-7 with TRBJ2-3; D call uncertain. The CDR3 runs 14 residues. Trimming pared 3 bases from V and 0 bases from J, leaving 7 bases between. The germline CDR1 and CDR2 sequences are SSHAT and FNYEAQ (reference sequence). The CDR3 here is CASSLASSTDTQYF. The CDR3 DNA reads as TGTGCCAGCAGCTTGGCTTCTAGCACAGATACGCAGTATTTT.

V is TRBV6-4 and J is TRBJ1-5; D is unclear. Germline-derived CDR1 and CDR2 are MRHNA and SNTAGT. Trimming cost V 6 bases and J 7 bases, with 13 bases left between them. CDR3 length equals 13 residues. For the CDR3, the DNA is TGTGCCAGCAGCGAAACCACGAGGCAGCCCCAGCATTTT. As protein: CASSETTRQPQHF.

This rearrangement joins TRBV6-4 to TRBJ1-4; D gene unclear. In germline, CDR1 is MRHNA, CDR2 SNTAGT. The CDR3 is made up of 13 amino acids. Trimming took 6 bases from V and 5 from J, leaving 10 bases between them. Here the CDR3 DNA reads TGTGCCAGCAGCGTCGTCCCGAATGAAAAACTGTTTTTT. It codes for CASSVVPNEKLFF.

The chain uses TRBV20-1 and TRBJ2-5; tentative D call: TRBD1 (6 bases). The V end was cut by 6 bases, the J end by 4 bases, with 9 bases between. CDR3 length: 11 amino acids. Germline CDR1 DFQATT, CDR2 SNEGSKA (reference sequence). The CDR3 loop is CSATRGETQYF. The DNA for the CDR3 is TGCAGTGCCACCAGGGGAGAGACCCAGTACTTC.

The chain links TRBV28 to TRBJ1-5; D is uncertain. Looked up from germline, CDR1 is MDHEN and CDR2 is SYDVKM. This CDR3 spans 12 amino acids. The ends were cut back, 6 bases at V and 6 bases at J, with 9 bases in the middle. In DNA, the CDR3 is TGTGCCAGCAGCTCGGGAAGTCAGCCCCAGCATTTT. Protein product: CASSSGSQPQHF.

The J gene is TRBJ1-4, the V gene TRBV4-1, with 9 bases lining up with TRBD1. This CDR3 region has 14 residues. CDR1 and CDR2 (germline): MGHRA, YSYEKL. The V segment lost 5 bases and the J segment 8 bases; nucleotides outside the gene matches: 6. CDR3 bases: TGCGCCAGCAGCGGACAGGGGCGGAAAGAAAAACTGTTTTTT. It is translated as CASSGQGRKEKLFF.

This chain joins TRBV30 and TRBJ1-2; tentative D call: TRBD1 (5 bases). CDR3 size: 11 residues. Germline values: CDR1 GTSNPN, CDR2 SVGIG (reference sequence). Trimming pared 5 bases from V and 8 bases from J, leaving 12 bases between. As DNA, the CDR3 is TGTGCCTGGGATCAGGGCAAAGGCTACACCTTC. It is translated as CAWDQGKGYTF.

V and J are TRBV6-5 and TRBJ2-2; no clear D. V was trimmed by 5 bases and J by 7 bases, leaving 5 bases between them. The germline CDR1 and CDR2 sequences are MNHEY and SVGAGI. The CDR3 runs 11 residues. The CDR3 DNA reads as TGTGCCAGCAGTCAATTCGGGGAGCTGTTTTTT. Protein sequence: CASSQFGELFF.

The V call is TRBV2, the J call TRBJ2-7, with 9 bases matching TRBD2. Germline lookup yields CDR1 SNHLY and CDR2 FYNNEI. This CDR3 has 14 residues. V lost 6 bases and J lost 3; bases outside the gene matches: 6. The CDR3 reads CASRGAGGNYEQYF. The CDR3 nucleotides are TGTGCCAGCAGGGGAGCGGGAGGAAACTACGAGCAGTACTTC.

This rearrangement joins TRBV5-6 to TRBJ1-4; 7 bases fit TRBD1. V trimming: 3 bases; J trimming: 7 bases; junction bases outside the gene matches: 6. Germline V gene lookup returns CDR1 SGHDT and CDR2 YYEEEE. The CDR3 is 14 amino acids. The CDR3 region is CASSSTGTREKLFF. CDR3 bases: TGTGCCAGCAGCTCGACAGGGACGCGTGAAAAACTGTTTTTT.

The CDR3 reads CASSSSTGVPDTQYF. The CDR3 DNA reads TGCGCCAGCAGCTCCTCGACAGGGGTCCCAGATACGCAGTATTTT. V gene TRBV5-1 combines with J gene TRBJ2-3, with 8 bases identical to TRBD1. Germline V gene lookup returns CDR1 SGHRS and CDR2 YFSETQ. This CDR3 spans 15 amino acids. The trim removed 3 bases at V and 4 bases at J, leaving 7 bases unmatched.

The chain couples TRBV28 to TRBJ1-3; TRBD1 might be the D (5 bases). V lost 7 bases, J lost 2 bases, and 24 bases lay in between. Looked up from germline, CDR1 is MDHEN and CDR2 is SYDVKM. The CDR3 loop spans 18 amino acids. This chain's CDR3 is CASTSKGAGVRPGNTIYF. DNA for the CDR3: TGTGCCAGCACCTCCAAAGGGGCGGGGGTCCGCCCTGGAAACACCATATATTTT.

The V and J genes are TRBV6-1 and TRBJ1-3, with a possible D match to TRBD1 (6 bases). Germline V gene lookup returns CDR1 MNHNS and CDR2 SASEGT. With 3 bases removed from V and 5 bases from J, the gap between germline ends came to 11 bases. The CDR3 totals 14 residues. The CDR3 region is CASSDGQGRNTIYF. CDR3 DNA sequence: TGTGCCAGCAGTGATGGTCAGGGGAGAAACACCATATATTTT.

The chain employs TRBV10-3 and TRBJ2-1; TRBD2 matches 7 bases. Unmatched junction bases numbered 9, after V lost 5 bases and J lost 8 bases. CDR1 ENHRY and CDR2 SYGVKD come from the germline V gene. This CDR3 has 14 residues. The CDR3 spells CAISMGVRGDEQFF. CDR3 coding DNA: TGTGCCATCAGTATGGGAGTACGGGGGGATGAGCAGTTCTTC.

This rearrangement joins TRBV5-6 to TRBJ2-1; D is possibly TRBD2 (5 bases). Germline V gives CDR1 SGHDT, CDR2 YYEEEE. V lost 6 bases, J lost 10 bases, and 20 bases lay in between. This CDR3 is built from 14 residues. In DNA form, the CDR3 reads TGTGCCAGCAATGAACGGACTCACGAGGGAGAGCAGTTCTTC. Translating gives CASNERTHEGEQFF.

This chain uses TRBV19 with TRBJ2-1, with TRBD1 matching 8 bases. This CDR3 is 13 amino acids long. After removal of 3 bases from V and 8 bases from J, the junction contained 3 bases not matched to a gene. CDR1 is LNHDA and CDR2 is SQIVND in the germline V gene (reference sequence). CDR3 amino acids: CASSIYRGDEQFF. The CDR3 region has the DNA TGTGCCAGTAGTATCTACAGGGGGGATGAGCAGTTCTTC. The whole variable domain, filled in from reference TRBV19 and TRBJ2-1, reads DGGITQSPKYLFRKEGQNVTLSCEQNLNHDAMYWYRQDPGQGLRLIYYSQIVNDFQKGDIAEGYSVSREKKESFPLTVTSAQKNPTAFYLCASSIYRGDEQFFGPGTRLTVL.

The V and J genes are TRBV6-4 and TRBJ2-3; TRBD1 aligns across 7 bases. The J segment lost 0 bases and the V segment lost 5 bases, leaving 14 bases of the junction unmatched. The CDR3 has 18 residues. Germline CDR1 and CDR2: MRHNA and SNTAGT. This CDR3 is CASSPEGQGVLSTDTQYF. Written as DNA, the CDR3 is TGTGCCAGCAGTCCCGAAGGTCAGGGGGTCCTAAGCACAGATACGCAGTATTTT.

This chain joins TRBV27 and TRBJ2-3, with 10 bases lining up with TRBD1. The CDR3 extends over 16 amino acids. Germline CDR1 is MNHEY and CDR2 is SMNVEV (reference sequence). V trimming: 4 bases; J trimming: 3 bases; junction bases outside the gene matches: 7. The CDR3 sequence: CASSYTGTGETDTQYF. CDR3 sequence (DNA): TGTGCCAGCAGTTACACCGGGACAGGGGAGACAGATACGCAGTATTTT.

This rearrangement joins TRBV27 to TRBJ2-1, with 8 bases lining up with TRBD2. Trimming removed 5 bases from V and 4 bases from J; junction bases left unmatched: 7. The CDR3 has 15 residues. Germline CDR1 MNHEY, CDR2 SMNVEV (reference sequence). The CDR3 nucleotides read TGTGCCAGCAGTCCCGGGAGGGCCACATACAATGAGCAGTTCTTC. Residues: CASSPGRATYNEQFF.

The chain is built from TRBV19 and TRBJ1-5, with 7 bases identical to TRBD1. Germline V gives CDR1 LNHDA, CDR2 SQIVND (reference sequence). This CDR3 is 16 amino acids long. J was trimmed by 0 bases and V by 4 bases; bases with no gene match: 6. The CDR3 sequence is CASSTGQLDSNQPQHF. CDR3 coding DNA: TGTGCCAGTAGTACGGGACAGCTGGATAGCAATCAGCCCCAGCATTTT.

The chain combines TRBV28 with TRBJ2-7; 7 bases agree with TRBD2. The CDR3 totals 14 residues. Losses at the gene ends were 7 bases for V and 6 bases for J; bases not matched to a gene: 12. CDR1 MDHEN and CDR2 SYDVKM come from the germline V gene. DNA for the CDR3: TGTGCCAGCATTGCGGGAGAATACCAGTCCGAGCAGTACTTC. Encoded protein: CASIAGEYQSEQYF. The variable domain in full, completed from reference TRBV28 and TRBJ2-7, reads DVKVTQSSRYLVKRTGEKVFLECVQDMDHENMFWYRQDPGLGLRLIYFSYDVKMKEKGDIPEGYSVSREKKERFSLILESASTNQTSMYLCASIAGEYQSEQYFGPGTRLTVT.

DNA of the CDR3: TGTGCCAGCAGTGTGGAGGGGAACACTGAAGCTTTCTTT. Translating gives CASSVEGNTEAFF. This chain links TRBV25-1 with TRBJ1-1; no reliable D call. CDR1 and CDR2 from the germline V gene are MGHDK and SYGVNS. The CDR3 has 13 amino acids. Trimming shortened V by 4 bases and J by 1 base, and 7 bases separated the two germline ends.

The CDR3 nucleotides are TGTGCCAGCAGACCGACAGCAACTAATGAAAAACTGTTTTTT. Protein product: CASRPTATNEKLFF. The J gene is TRBJ1-4, the V gene TRBV2; the D gene is possibly TRBD1 (5 bases). The V gene's germline CDR1 is SNHLY and CDR2 FYNNEI. The length of the CDR3 is 14 residues. Trimming cost V 6 bases and J 0 bases, with 8 bases left between them. Complete variable domain (other parts from reference TRBV2 and TRBJ1-4): EPEVTQTPSHQVTQMGQEVILRCVPISNHLYFYWYRQILGQKVEFLVSFYNNEISEKSEIFDDQFSVERPDGSNFTLKIRSTKLEDSAMYFCASRPTATNEKLFFGSGTQLSVL.